This is a list of T cell receptor beta chains from one sample in a study of untreated major depressive disorder. Generated by immunoSEQ multiplex PCR, the TCRdb table keeps only in-frame clones and is missing some. This table holds more than 15,000 clones, more than 85% found once. Sequencing was carried out using CD4+ T cells from PBMCs. The receptors here all came from a woman between 35 and 50 years old with major depressive disorder. CDR3s include the opening cysteine and the closing phenylalanine or tryptophan. The D gene is left open where the match is weak. Clone size is given for some rows only: seen once, a few or many times, or a class if the clone is expanded.

j_call v_call clone_size d_call cdr3_nt cdr3_aa
TRBJ2-2 TRBV10-3 - TRBD2 TGTGCCATCAGCGGCGGGGGAATTACCGGGGAGCTGTTTTTT CAISGGGITGELFF
TRBJ2-3 TRBV6-1 - TRBD1 TGTGCCAGCAGTGAAGGACAGGGAAAAGATACGCAGTATTTT CASSEGQGKDTQYF
TRBJ1-2 TRBV6-5 - - TGTGCCAGCAGTTACCAGACTACAAACTATGGCTACACCTTC CASSYQTTNYGYTF
TRBJ1-1 TRBV5-1 once - TGCGCCAGCAGCCCACGGGAGGGGATGAACACTGAAGCTTTCTTT CASSPREGMNTEAFF
TRBJ2-2 TRBV7-2 - - TGTGCCAGCAGCCTCCTGAGGGCGGGGACGAACACCGGGGAGCTGTTTTTT CASSLLRAGTNTGELFF
TRBJ1-1 TRBV14 - - TGTGCCAGCAGCCGAGGCATTGTGGGGAACACTGAAGCTTTCTTT CASSRGIVGNTEAFF
TRBJ1-1 TRBV18 - - TGTGCCAGCTCATACGGACAGCTGAACACTGAAGCTTTCTTT CASSYGQLNTEAFF
TRBJ1-2 TRBV2 few - TGTGCCAGCAGCTTGGACGGAAACTATGGCTACACCTTC CASSLDGNYGYTF
TRBJ2-1 TRBV29-1 - - TGCAGCGTTGATGGCCTTACATTGGGTAATGAGCAGTTCTTC CSVDGLTLGNEQFF
TRBJ1-4 TRBV7-6 - - TGTGCCAGCAGCCTTCACATATGGGATGAAAAACTGTTTTTT CASSLHIWDEKLFF
TRBJ2-2 TRBV30 - TRBD1 TGTGCCTGGGGGACAGGGCTTAGGACCGGGGAGCTGTTTTTT CAWGTGLRTGELFF
TRBJ2-1 TRBV18 once - TGTGCCAGCTCACCGACTAGTAGTGAGCAGTTCTTC CASSPTSSEQFF
TRBJ1-4 TRBV30 - - TGTGCCTGGAGCACTAGCCTTGGCAAACTGTTTTTT CAWSTSLGKLFF
TRBJ2-7 TRBV5-6 - - TGTGCCAGCAGCTTTACGGGCGCTTACGAGCAGTACTTC CASSFTGAYEQYF
TRBJ1-4 TRBV14 - - TGTGCCAGCAGACATCTAGCCGGCGAACTGTTTTTT CASRHLAGELFF
TRBJ1-5 TRBV29-1 - TRBD1 TGCAGCGCATCAACCGGGGGACAGGGAAATCAGCCCCAGCATTTT CSASTGGQGNQPQHF
TRBJ2-7 TRBV6-6 - - TGTGCCAGCAGTTACTCACGGGGGGCCACGTACGAGCAGTACTTC CASSYSRGATYEQYF
TRBJ2-2 TRBV12-5 few - TGTGCTAGTGGTCCCCACTCCCGGGAGCTGTTTTTT CASGPHSRELFF
TRBJ2-1 TRBV4-2 - TRBD1 TGTGCCAGCAGCCAAGTGGGACAGGGTACCGATGAGCAGTTCTTC CASSQVGQGTDEQFF
TRBJ2-1 TRBV25-1 - - TGTGCCAGCAGTGGCCCCCCCCCGGGACTCAAGCAGTTCTTC CASSGPPPGLKQFF
TRBJ1-1 TRBV6-1 - - TGTGCCACACGCCGGACGCCGGCTTCGAACACTGAAGCTTTCTTT CATRRTPASNTEAFF
TRBJ1-1 TRBV10-1 - - TGCGCCAGCAGTAGTCTTTTGGACACTGAAGCTTTCTTT CASSSLLDTEAFF
TRBJ1-1 TRBV9 once - TGTGCCAGCAGCGCCGGGGGTACTATCTCTGAAGCTTTCTTT CASSAGGTISEAFF
TRBJ1-5 TRBV2 - TRBD1 TGTGCCAGCAGTGGGACAGGGAATCAGCCCCAGCATTTT CASSGTGNQPQHF
TRBJ2-2 TRBV7-9 - TRBD2 TGTGCCAGCAGCCCACGGACTAGCGGGGCCAGGGGCGGGGAGCTGTTTTTT CASSPRTSGARGGELFF
TRBJ1-2 TRBV4-1 once - TGCGCCAGCAGTGTAGAGGGCTTAGCTAACTATGGCTACACCTTC CASSVEGLANYGYTF
TRBJ2-5 TRBV6-1 - - TGTGCCAGCAGCGATACAGGGGGGGTGGGAGAGACCCAGTACTTC CASSDTGGVGETQYF
TRBJ1-5 TRBV4-3 - - TGCGCCAGCAGCCAAGATCGAGGGTATCAGCCCCAGCATTTT CASSQDRGYQPQHF
TRBJ2-3 TRBV2 once TRBD2 TGTGCCAGCAGTGGAGGACTAGCGGGGGGGCTTGATACGCAGTATTTT CASSGGLAGGLDTQYF